Presented here are 26 T cell receptor beta chains from one specimen sequenced in a study of T cell repertoires in cytomegalovirus infection. Each CDR3 protein is one row after TCRdb ran MiXCR on the reads. Here the sample spans about 180,000 distinct CDR3 sequences, approximately 15% being singletons. Sequenced material: PBMCs. The receptors come from a human donor in good health (CMV status not recorded). Some clones in this sample may be carry-over from other donors' samples.

V and J are TRBV20-1 and TRBJ2-5; 14 bases fit TRBD2. V lost 5 bases to trimming and J lost 0 bases; unmatched junction nucleotides: 8. This CDR3 region has 17 residues. Germline V lookup: CDR1 DFQATT, CDR2 SNEGSKA (reference sequence). The CDR3 loop is CSAPGTSGSSYQETQYF. DNA for the CDR3: TGCAGTGCTCCCGGGACTAGCGGGAGTAGCTACCAAGAGACCCAGTACTTC.

This clonotype was found many times. The rearrangement joins TRBV29-1 to TRBJ1-2, with D possibly being TRBD1 (6 bases). Trimming took off 4 bases at V and 8 bases at J, with 17 bases between the two ends. Germline V gene lookup returns CDR1 SQVTM and CDR2 ANQGSEA. The CDR3 spans 13 residues. This CDR3 reads CSVAKTTGSGYTF. The CDR3 DNA reads TGCAGCGTTGCCAAAACAACAGGGAGCGGCTACACCTTC. The full variable domain, rest sourced from reference TRBV29-1 and TRBJ1-2, is SAVISQKPSRDICQRGTSLTIQCQVDSQVTMMFWYRQQPGQSLTLIATANQGSEATYESGFVIDKFPISRPNLTFSTLTVSNMSPEDSSIYLCSVAKTTGSGYTFGSGTRLTVV.

This clonotype was observed a few times. The V gene is TRBV5-1, the J gene TRBJ1-6; 7 bases agree with TRBD1. V trimming: 0 bases; J trimming: 4 bases; junction bases outside the gene matches: 4. The length of the CDR3 is 16 residues. In germline, CDR1 is SGHRS, CDR2 YFSETQ. The CDR3 DNA reads as TGCGCCAGCAGCTTGGAAGGCAGGGGGTATAATTCACCCCTCCACTTT. Translating gives CASSLEGRGYNSPLHF. The full variable domain, rest sourced from reference TRBV5-1 and TRBJ1-6, is KAGVTQTPRYLIKTRGQQVTLSCSPISGHRSVSWYQQTPGQGLQFLFEYFSETQRNKGNFPGRFSGRQFSNSRSEMNVSTLELGDSALYLCASSLEGRGYNSPLHFGNGTRLTVT.

This clonotype was seen only a few times. The CDR3 region has the DNA TGTGCCAGCAGTGAAAATCCTAGCGGGGTAGAAGATACGCAGTATTTT. It encodes CASSENPSGVEDTQYF. The chain joins TRBV2 to TRBJ2-3, with 9 bases that match TRBD2. Germline CDR1 reads SNHLY; CDR2 reads FYNNEI. CDR3 size: 16 residues. The V gene end was trimmed by 2 bases and the J gene end by 5 bases; junction bases not matched to a gene: 8.

The chain is built from TRBV20-1 and TRBJ1-5; TRBD1 matches at 9 bases. The V gene's germline CDR1 is DFQATT and CDR2 SNEGSKA (reference sequence). J was trimmed by 6 bases and V by 2 bases; bases with no gene match: 11. The CDR3 runs 16 residues. Written as DNA, the CDR3 is TGCAGTGCTAGACCCCCCGGGACAGGGTACGGTCAGCCCCAGCATTTT. Translated, it gives CSARPPGTGYGQPQHF.

CDR3 in amino acids: CASSPTGTGNEKLFF. CDR3 bases: TGTGCCAGCTCACCAACCGGGACAGGGAATGAAAAACTGTTTTTT. The chain has TRBV18 and TRBJ1-4; 9 bases agree with TRBD1. With 2 bases clipped from V and 5 bases from J, the junction kept 3 bases outside the gene matches. Germline V lookup: CDR1 KGHSH, CDR2 LQKENI. The CDR3 runs 15 residues.

In its sample, this clonotype was seen many times. The rearrangement joins TRBV28 to TRBJ2-2, with 8 bases fitting TRBD2. CDR3 length: 16 residues. Looked up from germline, CDR1 is MDHEN and CDR2 is SYDVKM. V trimming: 6 bases; J trimming: 4 bases; junction bases outside the gene matches: 10. CDR3 residues: CASRGSGTRSTGELFF. Here the CDR3 DNA reads TGTGCCAGCAGGGGCTCCGGGACTAGGTCCACCGGGGAGCTGTTTTTT. Full variable domain (outside the CDR3, taken from reference TRBV28 and TRBJ2-2): DVKVTQSSRYLVKRTGEKVFLECVQDMDHENMFWYRQDPGLGLRLIYFSYDVKMKEKGDIPEGYSVSREKKERFSLILESASTNQTSMYLCASRGSGTRSTGELFFGEGSRLTVL.

This clonotype was counted at least ten times. V usage is TRBV12-3 or TRBV12-4 and J usage is TRBJ2-5, with a possible D match to TRBD2 (6 bases). The CDR3 covers 15 residues. The ends were cut back, 6 bases at V and 5 bases at J, with 19 bases in the middle. The CDR3 protein is CASSPASGGGETQYF. The CDR3 coding sequence is TGTGCCAGCAGCCCGGCATCCGGGGGTGGGGAGACCCAGTACTTC.

This clonotype was observed at least ten times. V and J are TRBV11-2 and TRBJ2-3; D remains ambiguous. Looked up from germline, CDR1 is SGHAT and CDR2 is FQNNGV. This CDR3 is 14 amino acids long. V was trimmed by 1 base and J by 4 bases, leaving 9 bases between them. This CDR3 is CASSLAVLADTQYF. For the CDR3, the DNA is TGTGCCAGCAGCTTAGCTGTGCTAGCAGATACGCAGTATTTT.

This rearrangement joins TRBV6-2 or TRBV6-3 to TRBJ1-5; D uncertain. Germline loops: CDR1 MNHEY, CDR2 SVGEGT. The V end was cut by 1 base, the J end by 6 bases, with 7 bases between. The CDR3 contains 13 residues. The CDR3: CASSYFTGQPQHF. CDR3 nucleotide sequence: TGTGCCAGCAGTTACTTCACCGGTCAGCCCCAGCATTTT.

This clonotype came up a few times. The gene calls are TRBV20-1 and TRBJ2-7, with 7 bases matching TRBD1. CDR1 and CDR2 from the germline V gene are DFQATT and SNEGSKA (reference sequence). The CDR3 has 18 amino acids. V lost 0 bases and J lost 5; bases outside the gene matches: 19. CDR3 coding DNA: TGCAGTGCTAGAGATCAAACCCGGACAGGTTTCCGTGTGGACGAGCAGTACTTC. Its translation is CSARDQTRTGFRVDEQYF.

In its sample, this clonotype was seen once. The CDR3 carries no conserved terminal phenylalanine or tryptophan, so it likely arises from a read error. The chain has TRBV6-8 and TRBJ1-1, with D possibly being TRBD1 (5 bases). Germline CDR1 reads MNHGY; CDR2 reads SAAAGT. The CDR3 totals 13 residues. The ends were cut back, 4 bases at V and 1 base at J, with 7 bases in the middle. The CDR3 DNA follows: TGTGCCAGCAGTTTTGACAGGAACACTGAAGCTTTCCTT. Its protein product is CASSFDRNTEAFL.

This sequence joins TRBV27 and TRBJ1-2, with 8 bases matching TRBD1. The CDR3 runs 17 residues. The junction had 13 bases not matched to a gene; V was cut back by 3 bases and J by 4 bases. The V gene's germline CDR1 is MNHEY and CDR2 SMNVEV (reference sequence). CDR3 sequence: CASSFNGNGQGGYGYTF. The CDR3, as DNA: TGTGCCAGCAGTTTTAATGGGAACGGACAGGGCGGCTATGGCTACACCTTC.

As concerns this clonotype: A much larger clone sits a single nucleotide away, making a read error possible. The rearrangement joins TRBV10-3 to TRBJ1-2; 7 bases line up with TRBD1. CDR1 is ENHRY, CDR2 SYGVKD, per germline. The CDR3 loop spans 15 amino acids. DNA for the CDR3: TGTGCCATCAGTGGGGTGCCGGGGGACAGCTATGGCTACTCCTTC. Encoded protein: CAISGVPGDSYGYSF.

On this clonotype: It is likely a read error, because the conserved phenylalanine at the end of the CDR3 is missing. J is TRBJ1-2 and V is TRBV7-2; D is possibly TRBD1 (5 bases). Germline CDR1 is SGHTA and CDR2 is FQGNSA. The CDR3 sequence is 15 residues long. CDR3 sequence: CASSLVGRGSYCYTL. The CDR3 DNA sequence: TGTGCCAGCAGCTTAGTGGGGCGCGGGTCCTATTGCTACACCCTC.

At least ten counts were recorded for this clonotype. The chain joins TRBV6-2 or TRBV6-3 to TRBJ2-5; tentative D call: TRBD1 (6 bases). The V gene lost 6 bases and the J gene lost 1 base, with 12 bases spanning the gap. The germline CDR1 and CDR2 sequences are MNHEY and SVGEGT. CDR3 length equals 14 residues. The CDR3 protein is CASRTDSRQETQYF. The CDR3 bases are TGTGCCAGCAGGACGGACAGTCGCCAAGAGACCCAGTACTTC.

The V call is TRBV6-8, the J call TRBJ2-3; D might be TRBD2 (5 bases). The CDR3 has 15 residues. V was cut by 2 bases and J by 3 bases, with 12 bases left in between. CDR1 is MNHGY and CDR2 is SAAAGT in the germline V gene. In DNA form, the CDR3 reads TGTGCCAGCAGTTACCGAGGGCCCTTGACAGATACGCAGTATTTT. Its protein product is CASSYRGPLTDTQYF.

This clonotype was recorded many times. The chain links TRBV5-1 to TRBJ2-2; D remains ambiguous. V lost 0 bases and J 4 bases, leaving 7 bases between the germline ends. CDR3 length: 14 amino acids. The V gene's germline CDR1 is SGHRS and CDR2 YFSETQ. CDR3 sequence: CASSLGSSTGELFF. The CDR3 nucleotides are TGCGCCAGCAGCTTGGGGAGCAGCACCGGGGAGCTGTTTTTT.

V usage is TRBV5-1 and J usage is TRBJ1-1, with 7 bases identical to TRBD1. CDR1 and CDR2 from the germline V gene are SGHRS and YFSETQ. V gave up 4 bases and J gave up 3 bases; unmatched junction bases: 6. The length of the CDR3 is 14 residues. DNA for the CDR3: TGCGCCAGCAGCCGACAGGGAGGAGACACTGAAGCTTTCTTT. This translates into CASSRQGGDTEAFF.

This clonotype was detected ten times or more. V usage is TRBV6-2 or TRBV6-3 and J usage is TRBJ2-3; weak D call: TRBD2 (5 bases). Germline V CDR1 and CDR2: MNHEY, SVGEGT. V was pared by 6 bases and J by 0 bases, with 7 bases between. CDR3 length: 13 residues. CDR3 nucleotide sequence: TGTGCCAGCAGCGAGCGGAGCACAGATACGCAGTATTTT. Translation gives CASSERSTDTQYF.

This clonotype was seen a single time. This chain's CDR3 is CSVENSEFTGELFF. CDR3 nucleotide sequence: TGCAGCGTTGAAAACAGCGAATTCACCGGGGAGCTGTTTTTT. The J gene is TRBJ2-2, the V gene TRBV29-1; no clear D gene. In germline, CDR1 is SQVTM, CDR2 ANQGSEA. V lost 2 bases to trimming and J lost 4 bases, with 11 bases between them. The CDR3 loop spans 14 amino acids.

The V and J genes are TRBV29-1 and TRBJ2-7, with a tentative D call TRBD1 (6 bases). The V end lost 4 bases, the J end lost 0 bases, and 19 bases lay between the germline ends. The germline CDR1 and CDR2 sequences are SQVTM and ANQGSEA. The CDR3 spans 16 residues. The CDR3 here is CSVGGRGREGSYEQYF. The CDR3 bases are TGCAGCGTTGGGGGCAGGGGAAGAGAGGGCTCCTACGAGCAGTACTTC.

V and J are TRBV6-8 and TRBJ1-2; TRBD1 agrees at 7 bases. The V segment lost 0 bases and the J segment 7 bases; nucleotides outside the gene matches: 8. Germline V gene sequence: CDR1 MNHGY, CDR2 SAAAGT. The CDR3 covers 15 residues. The CDR3 region has the DNA TGTGCCAGCAGTTACTCCACCCGGACAGGCTGTGGCTACACCTTC. Translated: CASSYSTRTGCGYTF.

The CDR3 DNA reads as TGTGCCAGCAGTTATCCGGGACAGGGACACTACGAGCAGTACTTC. Its protein is CASSYPGQGHYEQYF. This chain links TRBV5-4 with TRBJ2-7; TRBD1 aligns across 9 bases. The CDR3 runs to 15 residues. The ends lost 5 bases at V and 3 bases at J; junction bases unmatched: 9. Germline CDR1 reads SGHNT; CDR2 reads YYREEE (reference sequence).

This chain connects TRBV6-2 or TRBV6-3 to TRBJ2-7; 10 bases are shared with TRBD1. This CDR3 region has 15 residues. The germline gives CDR1 MNHEY, CDR2 SVGEGT. Trimming cost V 4 bases and J 4 bases; bases outside gene matches: 7. For the CDR3, the DNA is TGTGCCAGCAGTTCCCCGGGACAGGGGATGTACGAGCAGTACTTC. It is translated as CASSSPGQGMYEQYF.

This clonotype appeared many times. The rearrangement joins TRBV7-6 to TRBJ2-3, with D possibly matching TRBD2 (6 bases). Per the germline V gene, CDR1 is SGHVS and CDR2 is FNYEAQ. The CDR3 has 13 amino acids. V dropped 0 bases and J dropped 7 bases, with 8 bases sitting between them. CDR3 amino acids: CASSLAGRNTQYF. The CDR3 nucleotides are TGTGCCAGCAGCTTAGCGGGGAGGAATACGCAGTATTTT. The full variable domain, with the rest looked up from reference TRBV7-6 and TRBJ2-3, is GAGVSQSPRYKVTKRGQDVALRCDPISGHVSLYWYRQALGQGPEFLTYFNYEAQQDKSGLPNDRFSAERPEGSISTLTIQRTEQRDSAMYRCASSLAGRNTQYFGPGTRLTVL.